The 17 T cell receptor beta chains in this list originate from one sample, sequenced in a study of PD-1 and CTLA-4 blockade in melanoma. Here immunoSEQ multiplex PCR was the method, and the copy in TCRdb shows in-frame clones only, minus some. This repertoire shows about 16,000 clones, approximately 63% found once; its top ten account for roughly 15%. Specimen: CD8+ T cells from peripheral blood, collected from a patient given anti-PD-1 treatment. These TCRs come from a human donor with melanoma.

The gene calls are TRBV27 and TRBJ2-7, with 9 bases aligning to TRBD1. Unmatched junction bases numbered 10, after V lost 8 bases and J lost 5 bases. The length of the CDR3 is 14 residues. Germline V gene sequence: CDR1 MNHEY, CDR2 SMNVEV (reference sequence). The CDR3 reads CASAFGTGSDEQYF. The CDR3 DNA sequence: TGTGCCAGCGCCTTTGGGACAGGGTCTGACGAGCAGTACTTC.

V is TRBV27 and J is TRBJ1-5; no firm D call. The germline CDR1 and CDR2 sequences are MNHEY and SMNVEV (reference sequence). V was cut by 5 bases and J by 5 bases, with 13 bases left in between. CDR3 length: 14 amino acids. This CDR3 is CASSPGVEHQPQHF. The CDR3 bases are TGTGCCAGCAGTCCCGGCGTAGAACATCAGCCCCAGCATTTT.

This clone appeared a few times. The chain combines TRBV7-9 with TRBJ2-7; D tentatively reads TRBD1 or TRBD2 (6 bases each). The germline CDR1 and CDR2 sequences are SEHNR and FQNEAQ (reference sequence). V lost 4 bases and J 3 bases, leaving 22 bases between the germline ends. The CDR3 length is 17 residues. The CDR3 sequence is CASSSPNDVGGHYEQYF. In DNA form, the CDR3 reads TGTGCCAGCAGCTCCCCTAACGATGTGGGGGGACACTACGAGCAGTACTTC.

The chain employs TRBV9 and TRBJ1-2; D uncertain. Trimming took 0 bases from V and 6 from J, leaving 21 bases between them. The CDR3 length is 17 residues. Germline CDR1 and CDR2: SGDLS and YYNGEE. Here the CDR3 reads CASSVVSGRAASDGYTF. The CDR3 DNA sequence: TGTGCCAGCAGCGTAGTGAGCGGGCGCGCTGCTTCGGATGGCTACACCTTC.

This clone turned up a few times. This sequence joins TRBV10-1 and TRBJ1-1; unclear D gene. With 6 bases removed from V and 5 bases from J, the gap between germline ends came to 19 bases. The CDR3 is made up of 15 amino acids. Germline values: CDR1 WNHNN, CDR2 SYGVQD (reference sequence). CDR3 sequence: CASRESSTPETEAFF. The CDR3 DNA follows: TGCGCCAGCAGGGAAAGCAGTACTCCGGAGACTGAAGCTTTCTTT.

The chain carries TRBV7-6 and TRBJ1-6, with 10 bases lining up with TRBD1. This CDR3 contains 15 residues. V dropped 1 base and J dropped 7; count of bases not matched to a gene: 1. Per germline, CDR1 SGHVS and CDR2 FNYEAQ. The CDR3 sequence is CASSLGGQGNSPLHF. CDR3 DNA sequence: TGTGCCAGCAGCTTAGGGGGACAGGGGAATTCACCCCTCCACTTT.

This clone appeared a few times. The genes are TRBV4-2 and TRBJ1-1, with a possible D match to TRBD1 (5 bases). The germline V gene encodes CDR1 LGHNA and CDR2 YNFKEQ. Trimming cost V 6 bases and J 4 bases, with 9 bases left between them. The CDR3 totals 12 residues. The CDR3 loop reads CASRQGGTEAFF. CDR3 DNA sequence: TGTGCCAGCAGGCAGGGTGGCACTGAAGCTTTCTTT.

This sequence joins TRBV5-4 and TRBJ2-7; 8 bases align to TRBD1. Germline lookup yields CDR1 SGHNT and CDR2 YYREEE (reference sequence). The CDR3 totals 13 residues. The J segment lost 11 bases and the V segment lost 2 bases, leaving 9 bases of the junction unmatched. The CDR3 DNA reads TGTGCCAGCAGCTTCCTTGGGGGACAGGATGAGTACTTC. Protein sequence: CASSFLGGQDEYF.

The J gene is TRBJ2-6, the V gene TRBV30; D gene ambiguous. The CDR3 covers 15 residues. The ends were cut back, 0 bases at V and 0 bases at J, with 6 bases in the middle. CDR1 is GTSNPN, CDR2 SVGIG, per germline (reference sequence). CDR3 bases: TGTGCCTGGAGTGTACGAAGCTCTGGGGCCAACGTCCTGACTTTC. It specifies CAWSVRSSGANVLTF.

This clone was seen only once. The CDR3 reads CASLTNTEAFF. For the CDR3, the DNA is TGTGCCAGCCTCACGAACACTGAAGCTTTCTTT. This chain connects TRBV6-5 to TRBJ1-1; D is unclear. Trimming left V 8 bases short and J 1 base short, with 5 bases between. This CDR3 is built from 11 residues. Germline V gene lookup returns CDR1 MNHEY and CDR2 SVGAGI.

As DNA, the CDR3 is TGTGCCAGCAGTGAAGGGACGAGTCGGGACAGGGTTCACGAGCAGTACTTC. Protein product: CASSEGTSRDRVHEQYF. The chain is built from TRBV2 and TRBJ2-7; 9 nucleotides line up with TRBD1. The CDR3 runs to 17 residues. The germline V gene has CDR1 SNHLY and CDR2 FYNNEI. The J segment lost 5 bases and the V segment lost 1 base, leaving 12 bases of the junction unmatched.

The gene calls are TRBV12-5 and TRBJ1-2, with a tentative D call TRBD1 (6 bases). This CDR3 has 13 residues. Germline V gene data show CDR1 as LGHNT and CDR2 as FRNRAP. Trimming shortened V by 0 bases and J by 10 bases, and 12 bases separated the two germline ends. The CDR3 DNA reads TGTGCTAGTGGTTTGGTAAGGGGGAGTGACTACACCTTC. It encodes CASGLVRGSDYTF. The full variable domain, its missing parts supplied by reference TRBV12-5 and TRBJ1-2, is DARVTQTPRHKVTEMGQEVTMRCQPILGHNTVFWYRQTMMQGLELLAYFRNRAPLDDSGMPKDRFSAEMPDATLATLKIQPSEPRDSAVYFCASGLVRGSDYTFGSGTRLTVV.

V is TRBV9 and J is TRBJ2-3; no firm D call. With 0 bases removed from V and 2 bases from J, the gap between germline ends came to 7 bases. From germline, CDR1 is SGDLS and CDR2 YYNGEE. This CDR3 comprises 14 residues. DNA for the CDR3: TGTGCCAGCAGCGTAGAACGCATCACAGATACGCAGTATTTT. It yields the protein CASSVERITDTQYF.

This clone has more than one count but fewer than ten. This same CDR3 is encoded by further DNA sequences in the sample. The chain combines TRBV27 with TRBJ1-1; weak D call: TRBD1 (5 bases). Trimming took 0 bases from V and 2 from J, leaving 7 bases between them. CDR3 length: 14 residues. Germline assignment: CDR1 MNHEY and CDR2 SMNVEV (reference sequence). CDR3 DNA sequence: TGTGCCAGCAGTTTATCAGGGGTCAACACTGAAGCTTTCTTT. Translation: CASSLSGVNTEAFF.

The J gene is TRBJ1-2, the V gene TRBV19, with D hard to call. The CDR3 runs to 13 residues. Germline V gene data show CDR1 as LNHDA and CDR2 as SQIVND (reference sequence). The V end lost 3 bases, the J end lost 9 bases, and 14 bases lay between the germline ends. CDR3 in amino acids: CASSMIADGSYTF. In DNA form, the CDR3 reads TGTGCCAGTAGTATGATAGCGGACGGAAGCTACACCTTC.

This chain uses TRBV6-2 or TRBV6-3 with TRBJ2-7; 11 bases match TRBD1. The length of the CDR3 is 15 residues. With 5 bases clipped from V and 2 bases from J, the junction kept 5 bases outside the gene matches. Germline V gene data show CDR1 as MNHEY and CDR2 as SVGEGT. The CDR3 region has the DNA TGTGCCAGCAGTCAGGACAGGGGGCTGACCTACGAGCAGTACTTC. Translation gives CASSQDRGLTYEQYF.

The genes are TRBV19 and TRBJ2-7; TRBD1 might be the D (6 bases). The CDR3 totals 15 residues. Germline-derived CDR1 and CDR2 are LNHDA and SQIVND (reference sequence). V lost 5 bases and J lost 1, with 15 bases in between. The CDR3 reads CASSEGDTPSYEQYF. CDR3 in DNA: TGTGCCAGTAGTGAAGGGGACACCCCGTCCTACGAGCAGTACTTC.